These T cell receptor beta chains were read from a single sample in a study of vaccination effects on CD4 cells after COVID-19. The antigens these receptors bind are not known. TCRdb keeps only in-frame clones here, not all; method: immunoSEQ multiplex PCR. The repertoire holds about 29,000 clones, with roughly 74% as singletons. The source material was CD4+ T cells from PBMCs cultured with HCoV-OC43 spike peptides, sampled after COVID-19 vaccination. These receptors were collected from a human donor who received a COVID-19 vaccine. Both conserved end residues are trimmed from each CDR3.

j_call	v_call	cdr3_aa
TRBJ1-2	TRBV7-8	ASSLGGTGFGYT
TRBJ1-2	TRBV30	AWSGGGYT
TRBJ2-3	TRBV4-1	ASSQGRAAGVGTDTQY
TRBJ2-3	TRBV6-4	ASSDRGGTDTQY
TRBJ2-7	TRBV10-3	ATDLDDRGIPYEQY
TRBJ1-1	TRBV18	ASSPFVGEAF
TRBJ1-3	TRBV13	ASSLASGNTIY
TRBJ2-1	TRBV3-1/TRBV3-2	ASSQEGASWNEQF
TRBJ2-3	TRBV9	ASSVARRSTDTQY
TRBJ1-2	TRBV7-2	ASSSRTGEALT
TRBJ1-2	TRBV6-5	ASSQANYGYT
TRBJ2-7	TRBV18	ASSPTGTSYEQY
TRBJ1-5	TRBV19	ASSSLGGEQPQH
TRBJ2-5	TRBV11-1	ASSLGQGVKTQY
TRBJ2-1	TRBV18	ASTPPGLAGSRFDEQF
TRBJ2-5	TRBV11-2	ASSLSVAGAFGETQY
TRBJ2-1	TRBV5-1	ASSLAGNEQF
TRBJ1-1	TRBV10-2	ASSESGENTEAF
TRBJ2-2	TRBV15	ATSRDGRTYTGELF
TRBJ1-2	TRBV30	AWSVGGGYT
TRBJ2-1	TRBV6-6	ASSLERGRDPF
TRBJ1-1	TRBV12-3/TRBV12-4	ASSPFGDTEAF